This T cell receptor beta chain was identified during a study of shared clonotypes between healthy human individuals. Study-wide points: Donors were few, which limited the genetic and exposure-history diversity represented.

The CDR3 sequence is 13 residues long. V gave up 6 bases and J gave up 2 bases; unmatched junction bases: 3. In germline, CDR1 is SNHLY, CDR2 FYNNEI. In regard to this clone: Its matching antigen is unknown.

DNA from unsorted PBMC was sequenced on ten immunoSEQ deep assay plates. TCRdb's copy holds only in-frame clones and misses some; the assay was immunoSEQ multiplex PCR. The table includes 450,000 to 600,000 clones, 65% to 80% detected once. The V gene is TRBV2, the J gene TRBJ1-2, with 7 nucleotides matching TRBD1. The specimen was PBMCs. The receptor's source is a woman aged 40-49 years in good health. Some clones in this sample may be carry-over from other donors' samples. The CDR3 DNA reads TGTGCCAGCAGCCCGACAGGGAACTATGGCTACACCTTC. This translates into CASSPTGNYGYTF. The full variable domain, its missing parts supplied by reference TRBV2 and TRBJ1-2, is EPEVTQTPSHQVTQMGQEVILRCVPISNHLYFYWYRQILGQKVEFLVSFYNNEISEKSEIFDDQFSVERPDGSNFTLKIRSTKLEDSAMYFCASSPTGNYGYTFGSGTRLTVV.